Listed here is a single TCR beta chain. Its specificity is not known. The data were obtained in a study of cytomegalovirus exposure and HLA in healthy donors. Use of 60 Vbeta and 13 Jbeta primers characterized the PCR. TCRdb's copy holds only in-frame clones and misses some; the assay was immunoSEQ multiplex PCR. This sample has about 160,000 clones; 82% occur once, and the top ten carry roughly 1.5%. The CDR3 runs to 15 residues. V gave up 5 bases and J gave up 0 bases; unmatched junction bases: 5. The germline V gene encodes CDR1 SEHNR and CDR2 FQNEAQ (reference sequence). Healthy bone marrow donors made up the cohort. Points from the study as a whole: A highly shared variant cluster was judged a likely technical artifact. Being productive about 90% or about 30% of the time was typical of most TCR beta V segments in an earlier analysis. CMV antigen specificity was confirmed in vitro for a few CMV-associated chains.

Sequencing was performed on PBMCs. The V and J genes are TRBV7-9 and TRBJ1-2; TRBD1 aligns across 8 bases. The TCR sequence derives from a male donor in good health and CMV-seronegative. The CDR3 loop reads CASSPRQGSNYGYTF. The CDR3 DNA sequence: TGTGCCAGCAGCCCCCGACAGGGGTCTAACTATGGCTACACCTTC. Drawing the rest from reference TRBV7-9 and TRBJ1-2, the complete variable domain is DTGVSQNPRHKITKRGQNVTFRCDPISEHNRLYWYRQTLGQGPEFLTYFQNEAQLEKSRLLSDRFSAERPKGSFSTLEIQRTEQGDSAMYLCASSPRQGSNYGYTFGSGTRLTVV.